The next 8 T cell receptor beta chains were all read from a single sample in a study of shared clonotypes between healthy human individuals. The method was immunoSEQ multiplex PCR; TCRdb's version includes in-frame clones alone and lacks a portion of them. The sample has approximately 620,000 clones, less than 98% seen once. Source material: naive CD4+ T cells sorted from blood. Subset defined: CD45RA+ positively selected. Receptors originate from a woman younger than 45 in good health.

This chain uses TRBV7-6 with TRBJ2-7; TRBD2 aligns across 11 bases. Trimming took 4 bases from V and 2 from J; bases not matched to a gene: 4. Looked up from germline, CDR1 is SGHVS and CDR2 is FNYEAQ. This CDR3 comprises 15 residues. CDR3 protein: CASSSETSGAYEQYF. In DNA, the CDR3 is TGTGCCAGCAGCTCCGAGACTAGCGGGGCCTACGAGCAGTACTTC.

The chain links TRBV7-9 to TRBJ1-5; D may be TRBD1 (5 bases). Germline-derived CDR1 and CDR2 are SEHNR and FQNEAQ (reference sequence). Trimming pared 1 base from V and 7 bases from J, leaving 11 bases between. The CDR3 covers 14 residues. The CDR3 is CASSLGGGRQPQHF. DNA for the CDR3: TGTGCCAGCAGCTTAGGGGGGGGTAGACAGCCCCAGCATTTT.

V usage is TRBV27 and J usage is TRBJ2-5; 7 nucleotides agree with TRBD2. Germline loops: CDR1 MNHEY, CDR2 SMNVEV (reference sequence). The CDR3 runs 15 residues. Losses at the gene ends were 4 bases for V and 3 bases for J; bases not matched to a gene: 8. CDR3 bases: TGTGCCAGCAGTTCCCCAGCGGGAATAGAAGAGACCCAGTACTTC. Protein sequence: CASSSPAGIEETQYF.

The chain joins TRBV30 to TRBJ1-5, with a tentative D call TRBD1 (5 bases). CDR1 and CDR2 (germline): GTSNPN, SVGIG (reference sequence). Trimming pared 0 bases from V and 4 bases from J, leaving 10 bases between. This CDR3 is 14 amino acids long. The chain's CDR3 is CAWSVSTANQPQHF. In nucleotides, the CDR3 is TGTGCCTGGAGTGTTTCGACAGCTAATCAGCCCCAGCATTTT.

The rearrangement uses TRBV5-1 and TRBJ2-5; 9 nucleotides match TRBD1. The DNA end is more similar to TRBJ2-7, so the J call may be wrong. CDR3 length: 14 residues. The V gene's germline CDR1 is SGHRS and CDR2 YFSETQ. The CDR3 DNA is TGCGCCAGCAGCTTGGAGGGACAGGGTTACGAGCAGTACTTC. This translates into CASSLEGQGYEQYF.

The chain is built from TRBV28 and TRBJ1-5; 9 bases align to TRBD1. CDR3 length equals 15 residues. The germline V gene has CDR1 MDHEN and CDR2 SYDVKM. J gave up 6 bases and V 4 bases, and 7 bases lay outside the gene matches. CDR3 loop: CASSSQGQGSQPQHF. CDR3 nucleotides: TGTGCCAGCAGTTCCCAAGGACAGGGGAGTCAGCCCCAGCATTTT. Full variable domain (missing parts from reference TRBV28 and TRBJ1-5): DVKVTQSSRYLVKRTGEKVFLECVQDMDHENMFWYRQDPGLGLRLIYFSYDVKMKEKGDIPEGYSVSREKKERFSLILESASTNQTSMYLCASSSQGQGSQPQHFGDGTRLSIL.

This rearrangement joins TRBV5-1 to TRBJ2-7, with no clear D. The germline V gene has CDR1 SGHRS and CDR2 YFSETQ. The CDR3 is 15 residues long. V lost 0 bases, J lost 3 bases, and 13 bases lay in between. The CDR3 here is CASSLAPGEGYEQYF. DNA of the CDR3: TGCGCCAGCAGCTTGGCCCCTGGGGAAGGCTACGAGCAGTACTTC.

The V call is TRBV7-8, the J call TRBJ2-2; D gene unclear. The length of the CDR3 is 13 residues. V lost 5 bases and J lost 9, with 13 bases in between. Germline CDR1 is SGHVS and CDR2 is FQNEAQ. Written as DNA, the CDR3 is TGTGCCAGCAGCCTTAGCCCATCCCGGGAGCTGTTTTTT. This sequence encodes CASSLSPSRELFF. Drawing the rest from reference TRBV7-8 and TRBJ2-2, the complete variable domain is GAGVSQSPRYKVAKRGQDVALRCDPISGHVSLFWYQQALGQGPEFLTYFQNEAQLDKSGLPSDRFFAERPEGSVSTLKIQRTQQEDSAVYLCASSLSPSRELFFGEGSRLTVL.